This is a list of T cell receptor beta chains from one sample in a study of control samples from healthy donors and cancer patients. TCRdb's table, derived via immunoSEQ multiplex PCR, lists solely in-frame clones and lacks some. Of around 52,000 clones listed, approximately 90% were seen once; the top ten hold about 0.91%. Sequences were obtained from PBMCs. The receptor set was obtained from a man younger than 40 with colorectal cancer. CDR3s include the opening cysteine and the closing phenylalanine or tryptophan. D genes are given only for firm matches. Rows may omit the clone size; those that give it use once, few, many or a size class.

J gene,D gene,V gene,clone size,CDR3 protein,CDR3 DNA
TRBJ1-2,TRBD1,TRBV6-1,few,CASSEEGTGADGYTF,TGTGCCAGCAGTGAAGAAGGCACAGGGGCCGATGGCTACACCTTC
TRBJ2-5,TRBD1,TRBV11-3,few,CASSLDGTVQETQYF,TGTGCCAGCAGCTTAGATGGGACAGTCCAAGAGACCCAGTACTTC
TRBJ2-7,TRBD2,TRBV4-2,-,CASSQGDGGFYEQYF,TGTGCCAGCAGCCAAGGAGACGGGGGGTTCTACGAGCAGTACTTC
TRBJ1-1,TRBD1,TRBV4-1,few,CASSPNTGAENTEAFF,TGCGCCAGCAGCCCTAATACAGGGGCAGAAAACACTGAAGCTTTCTTT
TRBJ1-1,-,TRBV29-1,-,CSVATNTEAFF,TGCAGCGTTGCGACGAACACTGAAGCTTTCTTT
TRBJ1-2,TRBD1,TRBV10-2,-,CASSESPGQGYGYTF,TGCGCCAGCAGTGAGTCGCCGGGACAGGGCTATGGCTACACCTTC
TRBJ1-6,-,TRBV27,-,CASSLSGSYNSPLHF,TGTGCCAGCAGTTTGTCGGGGTCCTATAATTCACCCCTCCACTTT
TRBJ1-5,TRBD1,TRBV19,once,CASTLRQGNNQPQHF,TGTGCCAGTACCCTACGACAGGGCAACAATCAGCCCCAGCATTTT
TRBJ2-7,-,TRBV5-4,once,CASSPGGVNRAEQYF,TGTGCCAGCAGCCCAGGTGGCGTTAACAGGGCCGAGCAGTACTTC
TRBJ2-1,TRBD2,TRBV9,-,CASSAVAGGVDEQFF,TGTGCCAGCAGCGCGGTAGCGGGGGGGGTGGATGAGCAGTTCTTC
TRBJ2-1,-,TRBV7-9,-,CASTMGLHEQFF,TGTGCCAGCACCATGGGGCTACATGAGCAGTTCTTC
TRBJ1-1,-,TRBV12-3/TRBV12-4,-,CASSYHGVAFF,TGTGCCAGCAGTTATCATGGAGTAGCTTTCTTT
TRBJ1-3,-,TRBV4-2,-,CASSQDPVGFGNTIYF,TGTGCCAGCAGCCAAGATCCAGTGGGGTTTGGAAACACCATATATTTT
TRBJ1-2,-,TRBV27,-,CASSLSGTRNGYTF,TGTGCCAGCAGTTTATCGGGGACCCGGAATGGCTACACCTTC
TRBJ1-5,TRBD1,TRBV19,once,CASSRTGGTSNQPQHF,TGTGCCAGTAGTAGGACAGGGGGCACTAGCAATCAGCCCCAGCATTTT
TRBJ2-3,-,TRBV5-1,-,CASSLGGALSTDTQYF,TGCGCCAGCAGCTTGGGGGGGGCCCTGAGCACAGATACGCAGTATTTT
TRBJ1-1,-,TRBV6-2/TRBV6-3,-,CASSFPPLNTEAFF,TGTGCCAGCAGTTTTCCCCCCCTGAATACTGAAGCTTTCTTT
TRBJ1-3,-,TRBV6-5,-,CASVQGRGNTIYF,TGTGCCAGTGTGCAGGGGAGGGGAAACACCATATATTTT
TRBJ2-1,TRBD1,TRBV11-2,-,CASSWGQGRNEQFF,TGTGCCAGCAGCTGGGGACAGGGACGCAATGAGCAGTTCTTC
TRBJ1-5,-,TRBV19,once,CASSIDWEANQPQHF,TGTGCCAGTAGTATAGATTGGGAGGCTAATCAGCCCCAGCATTTT
TRBJ1-2,TRBD1,TRBV28,-,CASSASLRDRGRMKGYGYTF,TGTGCCAGCAGTGCCTCACTCCGGGACAGGGGGCGGATGAAGGGCTATGGCTACACCTTC
TRBJ2-2,TRBD1,TRBV27,-,CASSPGQSNTGELFF,TGTGCCAGCAGCCCGGGACAGTCGAACACCGGGGAGCTGTTTTTT
TRBJ2-1,TRBD2,TRBV30,-,CACHLAGTKTKYNEQFF,TGTGCCTGTCACTTAGCGGGGACTAAAACGAAATACAATGAGCAGTTCTTC
TRBJ1-5,-,TRBV19,-,CASRGSRVDHAPQHF,TGTGCCAGTAGGGGATCGAGGGTGGATCATGCGCCCCAGCATTTT
TRBJ1-2,-,TRBV2,-,CASTAGRVYGYTF,TGTGCCAGCACCGCGGGACGGGTGTATGGCTACACCTTC
TRBJ1-5,-,TRBV10-1,few,CASSDGNQPQHF,TGCGCCAGTAGCGACGGGAATCAGCCCCAGCATTTT
TRBJ1-2,TRBD1,TRBV6-5,-,CASRIGTGNYGYTF,TGTGCCAGTAGGATCGGGACAGGGAACTATGGCTACACCTTC
TRBJ1-3,TRBD1,TRBV4-1,-,CASSQGQGSSGNTIYF,TGCGCCAGCAGCCAGGGACAGGGAAGCTCTGGAAACACCATATATTTT
TRBJ1-5,-,TRBV2,-,CASSPGPSGPQHF,TGTGCCAGCAGTCCGGGACCCTCAGGGCCCCAGCATTTT
TRBJ2-7,-,TRBV24-1,-,CATSDTYEQYF,TGTGCCACCAGTGACACCTACGAGCAGTACTTC
TRBJ1-6,TRBD1,TRBV19,-,CASSVETGGGLNSPLHF,TGTGCCAGTAGTGTCGAAACAGGGGGCGGATTGAATTCACCCCTCCACTTT
TRBJ2-1,TRBD1,TRBV3-1/TRBV3-2,-,CASSQDFPWGPGQDYNEQFF,TGTGCCAGCAGCCAAGATTTCCCTTGGGGTCCAGGACAGGACTACAATGAGCAGTTCTTC
TRBJ1-2,TRBD1,TRBV7-2,once,CASSLRQGANYGYTF,TGTGCCAGCAGCTTGAGACAGGGGGCAAACTATGGCTACACCTTC
TRBJ2-3,-,TRBV6-5,-,CASSYEVRGDTQYF,TGTGCCAGCAGTTACGAAGTCCGGGGAGATACGCAGTATTTT
TRBJ2-2,-,TRBV24-1,-,CATSEGQPGELFF,TGTGCCACCAGTGAAGGACAACCCGGGGAGCTGTTTTTT
TRBJ2-1,TRBD2,TRBV25-1,-,CASSDPSGAGDEQFF,TGTGCCAGCAGTGACCCCAGCGGGGCCGGGGATGAGCAGTTCTTC
TRBJ2-3,-,TRBV5-6,-,CASSFGGSTDTQYF,TGTGCCAGCAGCTTCGGGGGAAGCACAGATACGCAGTATTTT
TRBJ1-1,TRBD1,TRBV4-3,-,CASSPGQGGTEAFF,TGCGCCAGCAGCCCAGGACAGGGGGGAACTGAAGCTTTCTTT
TRBJ1-5,-,TRBV23-1,-,CDHDRYSNQPQHF,TGCGACCACGACAGGTATAGCAATCAGCCCCAGCATTTT
TRBJ1-5,-,TRBV12-3/TRBV12-4,-,CASSWLNQPQHF,TGTGCCAGCAGTTGGCTGAATCAGCCCCAGCATTTT
TRBJ2-3,TRBD2,TRBV15,-,CATSRGISGGLSTDTQYF,TGTGCCACCAGCAGAGGAATTAGCGGGGGGCTGAGCACAGATACGCAGTATTTT
TRBJ2-3,TRBD1,TRBV5-1,-,CASSLNWGQTRIDTQYF,TGCGCCAGCAGCTTAAACTGGGGACAGACAAGGATTGATACGCAGTATTTT
TRBJ2-3,-,TRBV24-1,-,CATSDPGNRTPKDTQYF,TGTGCCACCAGTGATCCCGGAAACAGGACCCCTAAAGATACGCAGTATTTT
TRBJ1-1,-,TRBV30,-,CAWSVLADTEAFF,TGTGCCTGGAGTGTACTAGCCGACACTGAAGCTTTCTTT
TRBJ1-2,-,TRBV9,-,CASSVGRLYGYTF,TGTGCCAGCAGCGTAGGCAGGCTCTATGGCTACACCTTC
TRBJ1-2,-,TRBV19,-,CASRSPYGYTF,TGTGCCAGTCGAAGTCCTTATGGCTACACCTTC
TRBJ1-2,-,TRBV3-1/TRBV3-2,-,CASSQGEATYGYTF,TGTGCCAGCAGCCAAGGGGAGGCCACCTATGGCTACACCTTC
TRBJ2-2,-,TRBV4-1,-,CASSQPPGGSAGELFF,TGCGCCAGCAGCCAGCCCCCAGGAGGAAGTGCCGGGGAGCTGTTTTTT
TRBJ2-1,-,TRBV19,-,CASSEEGGQYNEQFF,TGTGCCAGTAGTGAGGAGGGTGGACAGTACAATGAGCAGTTCTTC
TRBJ2-1,-,TRBV5-1,-,CASSLAEGIEQFF,TGCGCCAGCAGCTTGGCGGAAGGGATCGAGCAGTTCTTC
TRBJ2-1,TRBD2,TRBV3-1/TRBV3-2,once,CASSPHPGASGGAGSYNEQFF,TGTGCCAGCAGCCCTCACCCAGGGGCTAGCGGGGGGGCGGGCTCCTACAATGAGCAGTTCTTC
TRBJ2-1,TRBD2,TRBV3-1/TRBV3-2,-,CASSQDLGLALYNEQFF,TGTGCCAGCAGCCAAGATCTTGGACTAGCCTTATACAATGAGCAGTTCTTC
TRBJ1-1,-,TRBV6-5,-,CASRRTDGVNTEAFF,TGTGCCAGCAGGCGGACAGACGGGGTGAACACTGAAGCTTTCTTT
TRBJ2-1,-,TRBV5-4,-,CASSLVRGRVWEQFF,TGTGCCAGCAGCTTGGTACGGGGCCGGGTTTGGGAGCAGTTCTTC